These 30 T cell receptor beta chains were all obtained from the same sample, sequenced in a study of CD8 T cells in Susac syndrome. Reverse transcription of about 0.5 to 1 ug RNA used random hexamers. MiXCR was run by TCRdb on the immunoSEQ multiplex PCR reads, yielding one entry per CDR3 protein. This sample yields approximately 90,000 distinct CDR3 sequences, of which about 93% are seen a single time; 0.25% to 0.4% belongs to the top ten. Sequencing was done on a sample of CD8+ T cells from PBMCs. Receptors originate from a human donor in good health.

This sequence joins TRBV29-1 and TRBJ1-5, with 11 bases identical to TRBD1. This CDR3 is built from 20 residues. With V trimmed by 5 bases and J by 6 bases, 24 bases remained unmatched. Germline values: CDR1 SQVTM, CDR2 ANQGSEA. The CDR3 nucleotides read TGCAGCGTTTTCGGAGGACAGGGGGCAACTATCGCCAGGGAGCTTCAGCCCCAGCATTTT. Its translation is CSVFGGQGATIARELQPQHF.

CDR3 residues: CASSQDRAWQETQYF. The CDR3 nucleotides read TGTGCCAGCAGCCAAGACAGGGCTTGGCAAGAGACCCAGTACTTC. The chain links TRBV3-1 to TRBJ2-5; D perhaps matches TRBD1 (5 bases). The CDR3 spans 15 residues. Germline CDR1 reads LGHDT; CDR2 reads YNNKEL (reference sequence). The germline V and J ends were trimmed by 0 bases and 2 bases, with 10 bases remaining between them.

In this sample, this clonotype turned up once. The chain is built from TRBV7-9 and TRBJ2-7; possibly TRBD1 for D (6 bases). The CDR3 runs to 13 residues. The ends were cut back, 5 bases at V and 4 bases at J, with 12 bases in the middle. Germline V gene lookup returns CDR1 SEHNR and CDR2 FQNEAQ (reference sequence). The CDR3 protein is CASSTVTGYEQYF. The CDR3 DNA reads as TGTGCCAGCAGCACCGTGACAGGTTACGAGCAGTACTTC.

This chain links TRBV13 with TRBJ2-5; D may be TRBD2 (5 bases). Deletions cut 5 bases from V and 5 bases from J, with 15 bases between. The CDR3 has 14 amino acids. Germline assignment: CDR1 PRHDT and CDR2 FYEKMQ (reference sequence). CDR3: CASSPRVSGETQYF. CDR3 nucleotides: TGTGCCAGCAGCCCCCGAGTTTCGGGGGAGACCCAGTACTTC.

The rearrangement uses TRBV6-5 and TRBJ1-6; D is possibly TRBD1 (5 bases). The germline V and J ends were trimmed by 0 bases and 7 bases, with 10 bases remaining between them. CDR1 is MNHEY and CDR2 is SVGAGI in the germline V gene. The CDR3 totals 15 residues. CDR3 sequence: CASSYSRGVNSPLHF. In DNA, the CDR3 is TGTGCCAGCAGTTACTCAAGAGGGGTGAATTCACCCCTCCACTTT.

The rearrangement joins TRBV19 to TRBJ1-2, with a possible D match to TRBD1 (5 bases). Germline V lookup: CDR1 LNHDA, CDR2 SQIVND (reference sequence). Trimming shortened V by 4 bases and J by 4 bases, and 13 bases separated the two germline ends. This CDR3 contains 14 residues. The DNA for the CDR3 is TGTGCCAGTAGTACCTCAGGGAACCTCTATGGCTACACCTTC. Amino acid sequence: CASSTSGNLYGYTF.

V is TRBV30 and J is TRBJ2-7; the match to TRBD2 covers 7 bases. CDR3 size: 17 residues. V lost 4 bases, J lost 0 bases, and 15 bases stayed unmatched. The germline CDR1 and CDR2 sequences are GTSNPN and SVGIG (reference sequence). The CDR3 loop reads CAWTLWAGASGSYEQYF. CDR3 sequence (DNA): TGTGCCTGGACATTATGGGCCGGGGCTAGCGGCTCCTACGAGCAGTACTTC.

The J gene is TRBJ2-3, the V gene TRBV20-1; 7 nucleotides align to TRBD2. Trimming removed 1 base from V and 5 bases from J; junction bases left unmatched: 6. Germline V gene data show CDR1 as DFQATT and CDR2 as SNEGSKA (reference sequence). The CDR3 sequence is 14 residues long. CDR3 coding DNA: TGCAGTGCTAGAGGGCCGGGGGGTGGAGATACGCAGTATTTT. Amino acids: CSARGPGGGDTQYF.

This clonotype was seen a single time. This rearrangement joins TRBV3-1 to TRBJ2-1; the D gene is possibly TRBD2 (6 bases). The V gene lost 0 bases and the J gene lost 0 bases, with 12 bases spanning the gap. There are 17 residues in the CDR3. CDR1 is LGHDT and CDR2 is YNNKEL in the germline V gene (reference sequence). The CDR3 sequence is CASSQDHRGSSYNEQFF. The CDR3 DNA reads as TGTGCCAGCAGCCAAGATCATCGGGGGAGCTCCTACAATGAGCAGTTCTTC.

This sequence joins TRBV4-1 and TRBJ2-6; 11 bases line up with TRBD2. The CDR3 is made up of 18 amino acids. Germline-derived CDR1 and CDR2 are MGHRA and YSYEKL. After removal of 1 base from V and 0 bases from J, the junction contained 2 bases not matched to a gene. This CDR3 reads CASSQVLAGASGANVLTF. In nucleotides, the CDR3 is TGCGCCAGCAGCCAAGTACTAGCGGGGGCCTCTGGGGCCAACGTCCTGACTTTC.

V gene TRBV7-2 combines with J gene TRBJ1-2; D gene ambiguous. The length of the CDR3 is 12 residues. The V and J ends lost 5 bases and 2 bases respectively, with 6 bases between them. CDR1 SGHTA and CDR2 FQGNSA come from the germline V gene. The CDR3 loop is CASSTDNYGYTF. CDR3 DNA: TGTGCCAGCAGCACCGACAACTATGGCTACACCTTC.

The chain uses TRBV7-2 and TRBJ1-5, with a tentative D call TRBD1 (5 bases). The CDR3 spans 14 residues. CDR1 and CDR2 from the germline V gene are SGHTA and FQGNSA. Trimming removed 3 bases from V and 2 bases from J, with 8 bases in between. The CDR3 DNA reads TGTGCCAGCAGCTTCCGGGACGGCAATCAGCCCCAGCATTTT. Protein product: CASSFRDGNQPQHF.

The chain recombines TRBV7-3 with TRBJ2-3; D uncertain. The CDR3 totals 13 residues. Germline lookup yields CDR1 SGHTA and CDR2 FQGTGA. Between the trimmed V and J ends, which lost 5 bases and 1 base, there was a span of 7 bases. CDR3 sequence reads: CASSGDGTDTQYF. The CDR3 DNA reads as TGTGCCAGCAGCGGGGATGGCACAGATACGCAGTATTTT.

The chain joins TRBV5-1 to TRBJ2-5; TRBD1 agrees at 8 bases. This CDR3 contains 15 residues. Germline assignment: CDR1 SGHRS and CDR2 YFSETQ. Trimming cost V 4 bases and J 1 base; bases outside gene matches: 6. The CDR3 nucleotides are TGCGCCAGCAGCCTTGCAGGGGGCTTCCAAGAGACCCAGTACTTC. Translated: CASSLAGGFQETQYF.

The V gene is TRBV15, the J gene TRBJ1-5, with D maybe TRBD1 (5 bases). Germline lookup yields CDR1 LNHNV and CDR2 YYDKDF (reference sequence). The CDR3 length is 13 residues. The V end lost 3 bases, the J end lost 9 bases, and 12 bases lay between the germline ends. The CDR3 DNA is TGTGCCACCAGCAGCAGGGTCGGCGGGCCCCAGCATTTT. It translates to CATSSRVGGPQHF.

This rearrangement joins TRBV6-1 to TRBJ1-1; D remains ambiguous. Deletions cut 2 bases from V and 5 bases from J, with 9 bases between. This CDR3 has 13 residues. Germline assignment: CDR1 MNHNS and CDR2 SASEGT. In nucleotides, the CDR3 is TGTGCCAGCAGTGAAATGCGAAGGACTGAAGCTTTCTTT. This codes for CASSEMRRTEAFF.

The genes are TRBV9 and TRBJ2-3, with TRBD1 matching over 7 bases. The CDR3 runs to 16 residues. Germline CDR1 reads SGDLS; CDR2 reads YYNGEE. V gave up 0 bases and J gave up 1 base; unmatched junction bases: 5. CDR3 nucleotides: TGTGCCAGCAGCGTAGGGTCGGACAGGCGCACAGATACGCAGTATTTT. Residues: CASSVGSDRRTDTQYF.

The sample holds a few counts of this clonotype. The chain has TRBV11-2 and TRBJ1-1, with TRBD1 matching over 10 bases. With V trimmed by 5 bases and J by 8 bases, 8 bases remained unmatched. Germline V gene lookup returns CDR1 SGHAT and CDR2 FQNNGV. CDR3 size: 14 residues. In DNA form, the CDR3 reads TGTGCCAGCAGCCCCGGACAGGGGGGATTAGAAGCTTTCTTT. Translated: CASSPGQGGLEAFF.

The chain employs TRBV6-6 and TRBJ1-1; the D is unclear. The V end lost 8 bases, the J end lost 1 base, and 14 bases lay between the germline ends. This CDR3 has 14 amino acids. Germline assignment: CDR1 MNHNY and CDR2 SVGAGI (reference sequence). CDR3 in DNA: TGTGCCAGCCTCTTTCAGGTTACGAACACTGAAGCTTTCTTT. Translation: CASLFQVTNTEAFF.

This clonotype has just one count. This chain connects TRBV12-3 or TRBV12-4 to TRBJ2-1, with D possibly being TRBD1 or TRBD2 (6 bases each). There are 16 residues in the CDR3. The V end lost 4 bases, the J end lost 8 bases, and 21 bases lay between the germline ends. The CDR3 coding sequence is TGTGCCAGCAGTTATCTCGGAGGGGGGCGCGTAGATGAGCAGTTCTTC. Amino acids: CASSYLGGGRVDEQFF.

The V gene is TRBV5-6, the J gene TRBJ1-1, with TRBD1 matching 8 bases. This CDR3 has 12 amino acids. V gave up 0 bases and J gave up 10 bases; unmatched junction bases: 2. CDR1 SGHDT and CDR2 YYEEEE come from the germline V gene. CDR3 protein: CASSLGTGRAFF. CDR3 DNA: TGTGCCAGCAGCTTGGGGACAGGGAGAGCTTTCTTT.

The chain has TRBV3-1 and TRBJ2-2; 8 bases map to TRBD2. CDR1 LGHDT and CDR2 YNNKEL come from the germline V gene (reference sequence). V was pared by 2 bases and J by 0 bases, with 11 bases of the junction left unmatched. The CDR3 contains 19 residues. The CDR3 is CASSQSRAGGAANTGELFF. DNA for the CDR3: TGTGCCAGCAGCCAATCAAGGGCGGGGGGCGCCGCGAACACCGGGGAGCTGTTTTTT.

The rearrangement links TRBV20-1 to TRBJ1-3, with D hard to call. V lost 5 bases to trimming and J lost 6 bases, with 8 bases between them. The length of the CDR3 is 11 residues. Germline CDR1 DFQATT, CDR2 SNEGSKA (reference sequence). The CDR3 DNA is TGCAGTGCTCTCACCATAAACACCATATATTTT. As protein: CSALTINTIYF.

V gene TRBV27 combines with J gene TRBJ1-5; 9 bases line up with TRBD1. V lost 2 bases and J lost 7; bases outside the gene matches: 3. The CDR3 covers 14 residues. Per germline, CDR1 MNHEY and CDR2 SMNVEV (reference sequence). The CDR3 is CASSLTGGRQPQHF. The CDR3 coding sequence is TGTGCCAGCAGTTTAACAGGGGGCAGGCAGCCCCAGCATTTT.

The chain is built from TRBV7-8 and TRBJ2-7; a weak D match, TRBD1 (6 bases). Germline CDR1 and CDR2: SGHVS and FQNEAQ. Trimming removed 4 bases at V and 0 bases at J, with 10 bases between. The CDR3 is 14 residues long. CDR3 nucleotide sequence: TGTGCCAGCAGCTCGGACAGCCGCTCCTACGAGCAGTACTTC. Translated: CASSSDSRSYEQYF.

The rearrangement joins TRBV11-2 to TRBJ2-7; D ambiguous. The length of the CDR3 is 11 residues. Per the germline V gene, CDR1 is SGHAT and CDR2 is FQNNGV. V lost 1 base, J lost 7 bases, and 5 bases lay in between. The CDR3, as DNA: TGTGCCAGCAGCTTAGTTGGTGAGCAGTACTTC. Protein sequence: CASSLVGEQYF.

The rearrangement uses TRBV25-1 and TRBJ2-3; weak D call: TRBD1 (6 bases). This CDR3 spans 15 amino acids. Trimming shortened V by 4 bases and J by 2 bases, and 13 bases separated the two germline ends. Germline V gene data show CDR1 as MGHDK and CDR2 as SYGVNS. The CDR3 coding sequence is TGTGCCAGCAGTGCCCGGGACACCCTCACAGATACGCAGTATTTT. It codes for CASSARDTLTDTQYF.

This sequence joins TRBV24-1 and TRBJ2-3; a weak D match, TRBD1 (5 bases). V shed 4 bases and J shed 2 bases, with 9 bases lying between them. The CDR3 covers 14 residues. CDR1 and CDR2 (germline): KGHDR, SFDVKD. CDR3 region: CATSEETDTDTQYF. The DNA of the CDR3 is TGTGCCACCAGTGAGGAGACAGACACAGATACGCAGTATTTT.

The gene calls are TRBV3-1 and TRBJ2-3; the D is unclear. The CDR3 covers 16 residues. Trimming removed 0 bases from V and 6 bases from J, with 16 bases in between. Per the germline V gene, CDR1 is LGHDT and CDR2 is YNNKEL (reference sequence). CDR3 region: CASSQDQAPTPDTQYF. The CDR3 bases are TGTGCCAGCAGCCAAGATCAGGCCCCAACCCCCGATACGCAGTATTTT.

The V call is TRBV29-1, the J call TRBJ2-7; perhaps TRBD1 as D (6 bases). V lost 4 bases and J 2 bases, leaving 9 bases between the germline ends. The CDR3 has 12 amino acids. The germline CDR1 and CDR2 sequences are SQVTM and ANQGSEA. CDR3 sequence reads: CSVGTGTYEQYF. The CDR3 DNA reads TGCAGCGTTGGAACAGGGACCTACGAGCAGTACTTC.